This T cell receptor beta chain derives from a study of STAT5B mutations in CD4+ large granular lymphocyte leukemia. This CDR3 comprises 15 residues. Between the trimmed V and J ends, which lost 6 bases and 2 bases, there was a span of 13 bases. Germline-derived CDR1 and CDR2 are MDHEN and SYDVKM. Using immunoSEQ multiplex PCR, the repertoire was profiled, and TCRdb retains in-frame clones only, with some absent. The sample shows 34,000 or so clones, approximately 80% of them seen only once. The V gene is TRBV28, the J gene TRBJ2-2; weak D call: TRBD1 (6 bases). Sequencing was performed on CD4+ T cells from blood buffy coats. The TCR comes from a human donor in good health. CDR3 residues: CASRGGGQNTGELFF. The CDR3 DNA is TGTGCCAGCAGAGGGGGTGGACAAAACACCGGGGAGCTGTTTTTT.